These 28 T cell receptor beta chains were sequenced from one sample in a study of identical twins listed by TCRdb under 2016. Libraries were made using 5' RACE. The sequencer listed for this sample is Illumina HiSeq 2000. Starting from the raw public reads, TCRdb applied fastp trimming at Q25, assembled clones with MiXCR and retained in-frame beta chains. Here each entry gathers all rows of one CDR3 protein and keeps the most common genes and DNA. Present in this sample are some 1,700,000 distinct CDR3 sequences, under 35% of which were seen just once. Clones ranked in the top ten supply more than 0.25% of the sample. Sequencing was performed on cord blood. The receptors originated from a newborn girl in good health.

V and J are TRBV4-2 and TRBJ1-4, with D possibly matching TRBD1 (5 bases). Germline assignment: CDR1 LGHNA and CDR2 YNFKEQ. Trimming left V 2 bases short and J 0 bases short, with 10 bases between. The CDR3 totals 16 residues. DNA for the CDR3: TGTGCCAGCAGCCAACGCAGGGTCGCAACTAATGAAAAACTGTTTTTT. It specifies CASSQRRVATNEKLFF.

This chain connects TRBV7-9 to TRBJ1-2, with unresolved D. There are 15 residues in the CDR3. Germline loops: CDR1 SEHNR, CDR2 FQNEAQ (reference sequence). V shed 1 base and J shed 4 bases, with 13 bases lying between them. Written as DNA, the CDR3 is TGTGCCAGCAGCTTAGTTGGGTATGAGCCCTATGGCTACACCTTC. Amino acid sequence: CASSLVGYEPYGYTF.

A few counts support this clonotype. The chain has TRBV5-1 and TRBJ2-1; 7 nucleotides agree with TRBD2. The trim removed 3 bases at V and 0 bases at J, leaving 18 bases unmatched. Germline CDR1 and CDR2: SGHRS and YFSETQ. The CDR3 has 20 residues. CDR3 DNA: TGCGCCAGCAGCTCCACCCTAATCTGGGACTATCAGAGCTCCTACAATGAGCAGTTCTTC. It yields the protein CASSSTLIWDYQSSYNEQFF.

This clonotype was counted only a few times. This chain joins TRBV6-5 and TRBJ1-1, with D maybe TRBD1 (5 bases). Germline V gene data show CDR1 as MNHEY and CDR2 as SVGAGI. The CDR3 contains 13 residues. Trimming took off 4 bases at V and 5 bases at J, with 11 bases between the two ends. The CDR3 nucleotides read TGTGCCAGCAGTTCCCCAGGGTCAACTGAAGCTTTCTTT. The encoded protein is CASSSPGSTEAFF.

This clonotype has more than one count but fewer than ten. The genes are TRBV20-1 and TRBJ2-5, with 10 bases identical to TRBD2. The end of the DNA aligns better with TRBJ2-7, so the J call may be wrong. CDR1 is DFQATT and CDR2 is SNEGSKA in the germline V gene (reference sequence). The CDR3 extends over 15 amino acids. CDR3 sequence: CSARGTSGFSYEQYF. DNA for the CDR3: TGCAGTGCTAGAGGGACTAGCGGATTTAGCTACGAGCAGTACTTC.

The rearrangement uses TRBV7-8 and TRBJ2-1; 7 nucleotides agree with TRBD1. The CDR3 runs 16 residues. V was clipped by 2 bases and J by 11 bases; unmatched bases: 15. In germline, CDR1 is SGHVS, CDR2 FQNEAQ. The CDR3 loop reads CASSLYRQGRVNKQFF. The DNA of the CDR3 is TGTGCCAGCAGCTTATATCGACAGGGAAGGGTGAATAAGCAGTTCTTC. The full variable domain, in which reference TRBV7-8 and TRBJ2-1 provide the parts outside the CDR3, is GAGVSQSPRYKVAKRGQDVALRCDPISGHVSLFWYQQALGQGPEFLTYFQNEAQLDKSGLPSDRFFAERPEGSVSTLKIQRTQQEDSAVYLCASSLYRQGRVNKQFFGPGTRLTVL.

This chain connects TRBV25-1 to TRBJ2-5; D assignment may be TRBD1 or TRBD2 (6 bases each). Germline lookup yields CDR1 MGHDK and CDR2 SYGVNS. This CDR3 region has 14 residues. The germline V and J ends were trimmed by 5 bases and 1 base, with 11 bases remaining between them. The CDR3 loop reads CASSCGGGQETQYF. CDR3 DNA sequence: TGTGCCAGCAGTTGTGGAGGGGGCCAAGAGACCCAGTACTTC.

The chain carries TRBV6-5 and TRBJ2-5; D unclear. Gene TRBJ2-1 matches the end of the DNA better, so the J call may be wrong. This CDR3 has 14 residues. The germline gives CDR1 MNHEY, CDR2 SVGAGI. The CDR3 DNA sequence: TGTGCCAGCAGCCGAGGACGGATCCAAGAGACCCAGTTCTTC. This translates into CASSRGRIQETQFF.

This chain links TRBV3-1 with TRBJ2-4; a weak D match, TRBD1 (6 bases). The CDR3 has 15 amino acids. The germline V and J ends were trimmed by 2 bases and 2 bases, with 10 bases remaining between them. The V gene's germline CDR1 is LGHDT and CDR2 YNNKEL (reference sequence). In nucleotides, the CDR3 is TGTGCCAGCAGCCAAACAGGGCCCTCCAAAAACATTCAGTACTTC. Translated, it gives CASSQTGPSKNIQYF.

The chain employs TRBV7-6 and TRBJ2-7; possibly TRBD2 for D (5 bases). CDR1 is SGHVS and CDR2 is FNYEAQ in the germline V gene. V lost 1 base and J lost 3, with 10 bases in between. This CDR3 is built from 14 residues. CDR3 residues: CASSLDGLIYEQYF. In DNA form, the CDR3 reads TGTGCCAGCAGCTTAGACGGACTCATCTACGAGCAGTACTTC.

V usage is TRBV4-1 and J usage is TRBJ2-5; perhaps TRBD2 as D (5 bases). Germline-derived CDR1 and CDR2 are MGHRA and YSYEKL. Trimming stripped 4 bases from V and 4 bases from J, with 10 bases between. The CDR3 is 13 amino acids. CDR3 loop: CASSREAVETQYF. In DNA, the CDR3 is TGCGCCAGCAGCCGAGAAGCGGTAGAGACCCAGTACTTC.

The chain joins TRBV2 to TRBJ1-2, with no clear D. Germline CDR1 is SNHLY and CDR2 is FYNNEI. V dropped 1 base and J dropped 8 bases, with 11 bases sitting between them. The CDR3 contains 13 residues. The CDR3: CASSEGLRVGYTF. The DNA for the CDR3 is TGTGCCAGCAGTGAAGGCCTGAGGGTGGGCTACACCTTC.

The chain joins TRBV5-1 to TRBJ1-1; no clear D. This CDR3 contains 14 residues. Germline-derived CDR1 and CDR2 are SGHRS and YFSETQ. V was clipped by 0 bases and J by 6 bases, with 12 bases between them. This CDR3 reads CASSLEYPSAEAFF. The CDR3 bases are TGCGCCAGCAGCTTGGAGTACCCAAGCGCTGAAGCTTTCTTT.

J is TRBJ2-7 and V is TRBV6-2 or TRBV6-3, with 9 bases that match TRBD1. Germline CDR1 MNHEY, CDR2 SVGEGT. V was clipped by 4 bases and J by 6 bases; unmatched bases: 7. The CDR3 consists of 14 residues. The CDR3 loop reads CASSSPGQGTEQYF. DNA of the CDR3: TGTGCCAGCAGTTCGCCGGGACAGGGAACCGAGCAGTACTTC.

This clonotype was found once. V usage is TRBV5-4 and J usage is TRBJ1-6; D unresolved. Trimming cost V 1 base and J 10 bases, with 12 bases left between them. Per germline, CDR1 SGHNT and CDR2 YYREEE (reference sequence). This CDR3 contains 14 residues. The CDR3 loop reads CASSLQRVGSPLHF. As DNA, the CDR3 is TGTGCCAGCAGCTTGCAAAGGGTCGGATCACCCCTCCACTTT.

Turning to this clonotype: One junction end does not reproduce the germline sequence, and a read error may be involved. The V and J genes are TRBV25-1 and TRBJ2-1; maybe TRBD1 (6 bases). Germline V gene lookup returns CDR1 MGHDK and CDR2 SYGVNS. This CDR3 is built from 12 residues. The CDR3 protein is CASSLGANGQFF. In nucleotides, the CDR3 is TGTGCCAGCAGTCTGGGGGCGAATGGGCAGTTCTTC.

This clonotype was counted a few times. This chain uses TRBV24-1 with TRBJ2-1; 11 nucleotides align to TRBD1. CDR1 is KGHDR, CDR2 SFDVKD, per germline. The ends lost 5 bases at V and 4 bases at J; junction bases unmatched: 9. The CDR3 extends over 17 amino acids. The CDR3 DNA sequence: TGTGCCACCAGTGCCCAAGTCAGGGACAGGGGGTACAATGAGCAGTTCTTC. Its protein is CATSAQVRDRGYNEQFF.

V is TRBV19 and J is TRBJ2-4; D not resolved. Trimming took 1 base from V and 0 from J, leaving 10 bases between them. The CDR3 totals 16 residues. CDR1 and CDR2 (germline): LNHDA, SQIVND (reference sequence). Here the CDR3 reads CASSIGGRLAKNIQYF. The CDR3 region has the DNA TGTGCCAGTAGTATAGGTGGCAGACTAGCCAAAAACATTCAGTACTTC.

Here the CDR3 reads CASSGNRTGTSGTNSYNEQYF. CDR3 nucleotide sequence: TGTGCCAGCAGTGGAAACCGTACCGGGACTAGCGGGACCAATTCCTACAATGAGCAGTACTTC. This sequence joins TRBV2 and TRBJ2-7; 13 nucleotides line up with TRBD2. CDR1 is SNHLY, CDR2 FYNNEI, per germline. This CDR3 has 21 residues. After removal of 4 bases from V and 7 bases from J, the junction contained 25 bases not matched to a gene.

The V call is TRBV4-1, the J call TRBJ2-7, with 7 nucleotides matching TRBD2. The CDR3 is 15 residues long. The germline V gene has CDR1 MGHRA and CDR2 YSYEKL. Losses at the gene ends were 4 bases for V and 3 bases for J; bases not matched to a gene: 9. The CDR3 loop reads CASSLALGGSYEQYF. The CDR3 DNA sequence: TGCGCCAGCAGCCTAGCGTTGGGCGGGAGCTACGAGCAGTACTTC.

The chain links TRBV14 to TRBJ2-1; TRBD2 aligns across 13 bases. The CDR3 loop spans 20 amino acids. Trimming at V came to 1 base and at J to 5 bases, leaving 14 bases not matched to a gene. The germline V gene has CDR1 SGHDN and CDR2 FVKESK. This CDR3 is CASSQVPGLAGEGPDNEQFF. CDR3 coding DNA: TGTGCCAGCAGCCAAGTTCCCGGACTAGCGGGAGAAGGTCCGGACAATGAGCAGTTCTTC.

The chain combines TRBV6-5 with TRBJ2-2, with D unclear. CDR3 size: 14 residues. Germline CDR1 is MNHEY and CDR2 is SVGAGI. V was cut by 2 bases and J by 2 bases, with 6 bases left in between. CDR3 in amino acids: CASSYPSNTGELFF. The DNA for the CDR3 is TGTGCCAGCAGTTACCCATCAAACACCGGGGAGCTGTTTTTT.

This clonotype has ten or more counts. The chain is built from TRBV29-1 and TRBJ2-1; D unclear. The CDR3 runs 10 residues. CDR1 and CDR2 (germline): SQVTM, ANQGSEA. Deletions cut 0 bases from V and 10 bases from J, with 4 bases between. The CDR3 nucleotides read TGCAGCGTTGAAGACGGGGAGCAGTTCTTC. It encodes CSVEDGEQFF.

As for this clonotype: At one end, the junction sequence differs from germline, possibly due to a read error. The CDR3 DNA reads TGTGCCAGCAGCTATCTAGGTCGAACAGCGGCCACAGGTACGCAGTATTTT. It is translated as CASSYLGRTAATGTQYF. V is TRBV9 and J is TRBJ2-3, with D perhaps matching TRBD1 or TRBD2 (5 bases each). CDR3 length: 17 residues. Germline values: CDR1 SGDLS, CDR2 YYNGEE.

This chain connects TRBV6-2 or TRBV6-3 to TRBJ2-3; tentative D call: TRBD2 (5 bases). Germline-derived CDR1 and CDR2 are MNHEY and SVGEGT. V shed 2 bases and J shed 3 bases, with 15 bases lying between them. The CDR3 has 16 amino acids. The CDR3 reads CASSYPPGKGTDTQYF. The CDR3 coding sequence is TGTGCCAGCAGTTACCCCCCGGGGAAAGGTACAGATACGCAGTATTTT.

This chain's CDR3 is CASSLGVRFEGFTYEQYF. The CDR3 DNA sequence: TGTGCCAGCAGCTTAGGGGTCCGGTTCGAGGGTTTCACCTACGAGCAGTACTTC. The genes are TRBV7-2 and TRBJ2-7, with D possibly being TRBD2 (5 bases). The ends were cut back, 1 base at V and 2 bases at J, with 21 bases in the middle. Germline loops: CDR1 SGHTA, CDR2 FQGNSA. This CDR3 contains 18 residues. Full variable domain (rest looked up from reference TRBV7-2 and TRBJ2-7): GAGVSQSPSNKVTEKGKDVELRCDPISGHTALYWYRQSLGQGLEFLIYFQGNSAPDKSGLPSDRFSAERTGGSVSTLTIQRTQQEDSAVYLCASSLGVRFEGFTYEQYFGPGTRLTVT.

This clonotype was detected a few times. The rearrangement links TRBV10-3 to TRBJ2-3; D possibly corresponds to TRBD2 (6 bases). The germline gives CDR1 ENHRY, CDR2 SYGVKD. Deletions cut 3 bases from V and 0 bases from J, with 19 bases between. CDR3 size: 18 residues. The CDR3 DNA is TGTGCCATCAGTGACTTGACTAGTGGACTCACTAGCACAGATACGCAGTATTTT. Translation gives CAISDLTSGLTSTDTQYF.

This chain joins TRBV29-1 and TRBJ1-1, with 10 bases that match TRBD1. V dropped 8 bases and J dropped 4; count of bases not matched to a gene: 4. The CDR3 spans 12 residues. The germline V gene encodes CDR1 SQVTM and CDR2 ANQGSEA. CDR3 amino acids: CSFRTGGTEAFF. In nucleotides, the CDR3 is TGCAGCTTTCGGACAGGGGGCACTGAAGCTTTCTTT.